A single T cell receptor beta chain is shown here with its context. Its target is unknown. Ipilimumab-mediated CTLA-4 blockade plus focal radiation was given to patients having chemo-refractory metastatic non-small-cell lung cancer. The data are from a study of radiotherapy plus CTLA-4 blockade in lung cancer. Looking at the study overall: Patients showed objective responses in 15% to 20% of cases and disease control in under 35%. Notes on the study in general: How blood T cell clones changed early, along with interferon-beta, reportedly forecast response best. After treatment with radiotherapy plus ipilimumab, TCR clones that came from the tumor expanded in blood.

Some clones are missing from TCRdb's copy, which holds only in-frame ones; the method was immunoSEQ multiplex PCR. The top ten clones hold about 8% of a sample with roughly 55,000 clones, 72% of them seen once. The CDR3 extends over 16 amino acids. Trimming cost V 6 bases and J 3 bases, with 22 bases left between them. CDR1 is SQVTM and CDR2 is ANQGSEA in the germline V gene. The TCR originated in a human donor with non-small cell lung cancer whose response to radiotherapy plus ipilimumab could not be evaluated. This chain links TRBV29-1 with TRBJ2-3; D possibly corresponds to TRBD1 (6 bases). Here the sequenced sample was peripheral blood, taken from a patient treated with radiotherapy plus ipilimumab. CDR3 amino acids: CSVALGAGVGTDTQYF. CDR3 nucleotides: TGCAGCGTAGCCCTGGGGGCAGGGGTAGGAACAGATACGCAGTATTTT.